These 16 T cell receptor beta chains share one sample of origin, sequenced in a study of T cell responses to AZD1222 COVID-19 vaccine. Method: immunoSEQ multiplex PCR; TCRdb's copy keeps in-frame clones and lacks some. The sample holds some 190,000 clones; approximately 94% are singletons and the top ten take approximately 1.5%. The sequencing here drew on peripheral blood, taken 28 days after the second dose of the MenACWY control vaccine. The receptors stem from an adult who received the MenACWY meningococcal vaccine as a control.

The chain links TRBV19 to TRBJ1-5, with 7 bases aligning to TRBD1. This CDR3 has 14 residues. V trimming: 5 bases; J trimming: 5 bases; junction bases outside the gene matches: 6. Germline CDR1 and CDR2: LNHDA and SQIVND (reference sequence). CDR3: CASSLTGVDQPQHF. The CDR3 nucleotides read TGTGCCAGTAGTCTCACAGGGGTGGATCAGCCCCAGCATTTT.

The chain has TRBV9 and TRBJ2-1, with D possibly TRBD2 on 6 matching bases. The CDR3 totals 15 residues. The V end was cut by 3 bases, the J end by 0 bases, with 10 bases between. Germline CDR1 and CDR2: SGDLS and YYNGEE. CDR3 nucleotides: TGTGCCAGCAGCGGCGGGGTGAGCTCCTACAATGAGCAGTTCTTC. It yields the protein CASSGGVSSYNEQFF.

The chain employs TRBV3-1 (or the pseudogene TRBV3-2) and TRBJ2-7, with 10 bases that match TRBD2. The V and J ends lost 4 bases and 3 bases, in that order; junction bases with no gene match: 9. In germline, CDR1 is LGHDT, CDR2 YNNKEL (reference sequence). The CDR3 has 16 amino acids. CDR3 amino acids: CASSRLSGGAVYEQYF. CDR3 bases: TGTGCCAGCAGCCGCCTGAGCGGGGGGGCCGTCTACGAGCAGTACTTC.

This rearrangement joins TRBV27 to TRBJ2-7, with no clear D. The CDR3 consists of 14 residues. Germline assignment: CDR1 MNHEY and CDR2 SMNVEV (reference sequence). The V end was cut by 5 bases, the J end by 5 bases, with 16 bases between. CDR3 region: CASSIRVSLDEQYF. The CDR3 nucleotides read TGTGCCAGCAGTATAAGGGTTTCGCTCGACGAGCAGTACTTC.

In its sample, this clone was seen once. This chain links TRBV5-1 with TRBJ1-2; no definite D call. The CDR3 has 15 amino acids. Trimming took 0 bases from V and 4 from J, leaving 13 bases between them. Germline CDR1 reads SGHRS; CDR2 reads YFSETQ. The CDR3 DNA follows: TGCGCCAGCAGCTTGGGAGACACAACCCTCTATGGCTACACCTTC. This sequence encodes CASSLGDTTLYGYTF. Looking up the rest from reference TRBV5-1 and TRBJ1-2 gives the full variable domain: KAGVTQTPRYLIKTRGQQVTLSCSPISGHRSVSWYQQTPGQGLQFLFEYFSETQRNKGNFPGRFSGRQFSNSRSEMNVSTLELGDSALYLCASSLGDTTLYGYTFGSGTRLTVV.

The chain couples TRBV19 to TRBJ1-6, with 7 bases aligning to TRBD1. Germline CDR1 and CDR2: LNHDA and SQIVND (reference sequence). V was clipped by 5 bases and J by 10 bases; unmatched bases: 11. The CDR3 contains 15 residues. CDR3: CASSPNRGSNSPLHF. CDR3 DNA: TGTGCCAGTAGTCCGAACAGGGGTTCTAACTCACCCCTCCACTTT. The complete variable domain, with remaining parts taken from reference TRBV19 and TRBJ1-6, reads DGGITQSPKYLFRKEGQNVTLSCEQNLNHDAMYWYRQDPGQGLRLIYYSQIVNDFQKGDIAEGYSVSREKKESFPLTVTSAQKNPTAFYLCASSPNRGSNSPLHFGNGTRLTVT.

Points on this clone: Other nucleotide sequences from this sample produce the same CDR3. The rearrangement joins TRBV18 to TRBJ1-1; D gene uncertain. Germline V gene lookup returns CDR1 KGHSH and CDR2 LQKENI. Between the trimmed V and J ends, which lost 3 bases and 1 base, there was a span of 6 bases. The CDR3 spans 13 residues. CDR3 protein: CASSPQENTEAFF. CDR3 in DNA: TGTGCCAGCTCACCGCAGGAGAACACTGAAGCTTTCTTT. The full variable domain, rest sourced from reference TRBV18 and TRBJ1-1, is NAGVMQNPRHLVRRRGQEARLRCSPMKGHSHVYWYRQLPEEGLKFMVYLQKENIIDESGMPKERFSAEFPKEGPSILRIQQVVRGDSAAYFCASSPQENTEAFFGQGTRLTVV.

The table lists this clone with a count of one. V usage is TRBV6-5 and J usage is TRBJ2-3; possibly TRBD1 or TRBD2 for D (5 bases each). V lost 4 bases and J lost 8, with 13 bases in between. Per germline, CDR1 MNHEY and CDR2 SVGAGI. The length of the CDR3 is 13 residues. The CDR3 loop is CASSFLLGPTQYF. The CDR3 region has the DNA TGTGCCAGCAGTTTCCTTTTGGGACCTACGCAGTATTTT.

This clone showed up just once. V and J are TRBV5-6 and TRBJ2-2; 10 bases match TRBD1. The CDR3 extends over 18 amino acids. Germline trimming cut 0 bases from V and 3 bases from J; bases unmatched to any gene: 8. The germline CDR1 and CDR2 sequences are SGHDT and YYEEEE. The CDR3 nucleotides are TGTGCCAGCAGCTTGGCTTCTTCGGGACAGGGGTACACCGGGGAGCTGTTTTTT. Encoded protein: CASSLASSGQGYTGELFF.

In DNA form, the CDR3 reads TGTGCCAGCAGGAGCGACAGGGAAGAGACCCAGTACTTC. Its translation: CASRSDREETQYF. This chain uses TRBV6-5 with TRBJ2-5; 7 nucleotides agree with TRBD1. The CDR3 is 13 residues long. The germline V gene has CDR1 MNHEY and CDR2 SVGAGI. V dropped 6 bases and J dropped 3; count of bases not matched to a gene: 4.

J is TRBJ1-1 and V is TRBV7-9, with D possibly being TRBD1 (5 bases). The CDR3 has 12 amino acids. V lost 7 bases to trimming and J lost 1 base, with 7 bases between them. Germline V lookup: CDR1 SEHNR, CDR2 FQNEAQ (reference sequence). This CDR3 is CASTGGNTEAFF. The CDR3 bases are TGTGCCAGCACCGGGGGGAACACTGAAGCTTTCTTT. Together with reference TRBV7-9 and TRBJ1-1, the CDR3 gives the full variable domain: DTGVSQNPRHKITKRGQNVTFRCDPISEHNRLYWYRQTLGQGPEFLTYFQNEAQLEKSRLLSDRFSAERPKGSFSTLEIQRTEQGDSAMYLCASTGGNTEAFFGQGTRLTVV.

The chain recombines TRBV7-2 with TRBJ2-1; maybe TRBD2 (6 bases). Germline-derived CDR1 and CDR2 are SGHTA and FQGNSA. V lost 3 bases to trimming and J lost 6 bases, with 15 bases between them. The CDR3 is 15 residues long. In nucleotides, the CDR3 is TGTGCCAGCAGCTTTGGGGGACTTCTATCCAATGAGCAGTTCTTC. Its protein product is CASSFGGLLSNEQFF.

The chain links TRBV7-9 to TRBJ2-5, with D perhaps matching TRBD2 (6 bases). Trimming left V 2 bases short and J 4 bases short, with 17 bases between. The CDR3 totals 16 residues. The germline V gene has CDR1 SEHNR and CDR2 FQNEAQ (reference sequence). CDR3 sequence (DNA): TGTGCCAGCAGCTTACCCCGACTAGGGGTGGGAGAGACCCAGTACTTC. Protein sequence: CASSLPRLGVGETQYF.

This chain uses TRBV19 with TRBJ1-2; no definite D call. V lost 7 bases to trimming and J lost 5 bases, with 23 bases between them. Germline CDR1 reads LNHDA; CDR2 reads SQIVND (reference sequence). The CDR3 spans 16 residues. As DNA, the CDR3 is TGTGCCAGTAAAAAGAGGGAGGGCGAGGCAGAGTATGGCTACACCTTC. This codes for CASKKREGEAEYGYTF.

The rearrangement links TRBV27 to TRBJ1-1; D is perhaps TRBD1 (6 bases). This CDR3 is 15 amino acids long. V was shortened by 5 bases and J by 1 base, with 14 bases between the two germline ends. Germline V gene sequence: CDR1 MNHEY, CDR2 SMNVEV (reference sequence). The CDR3 sequence is CASSLDRPGNTEAFF. In DNA form, the CDR3 reads TGTGCCAGCAGTCTAGACAGGCCGGGGAACACTGAAGCTTTCTTT.

This chain connects TRBV23-1 to TRBJ1-5; 7 bases match TRBD1. TRBV23-1 is recorded as an ORF, its role being uncertain. J gave up 3 bases and V 0 bases, and 5 bases lay outside the gene matches. The CDR3 loop spans 16 amino acids. The CDR3 DNA follows: TGCGCCAGCAGTCAATCGTCGGGACAGACCAATCAGCCCCAGCATTTT. Residues: CASSQSSGQTNQPQHF.